This entry describes one TCR beta chain. The record originates from a study of CD8 T cells in Susac syndrome. Random hexamers were used to reverse transcribe an amount of about 0.45 to 1 ug RNA. TCRdb re-called the immunoSEQ multiplex PCR reads through MiXCR, storing one row per CDR3 protein. The sample lists about 100,000 distinct CDR3 sequences; roughly 96% were seen once. The CDR3 has 11 residues. The V segment lost 5 bases and the J segment 7 bases; nucleotides outside the gene matches: 2. Germline V gene sequence: CDR1 MNHNS, CDR2 SASEGT. The chain is built from TRBV6-1 and TRBJ2-7; 7 bases agree with TRBD1. The sample comprised CD8+ T cells from PBMCs. The sequence came from a human donor with Susac syndrome. The CDR3 reads CASSQDREQYF. Written as DNA, the CDR3 is TGTGCCAGCAGTCAGGACAGGGAGCAGTACTTC.